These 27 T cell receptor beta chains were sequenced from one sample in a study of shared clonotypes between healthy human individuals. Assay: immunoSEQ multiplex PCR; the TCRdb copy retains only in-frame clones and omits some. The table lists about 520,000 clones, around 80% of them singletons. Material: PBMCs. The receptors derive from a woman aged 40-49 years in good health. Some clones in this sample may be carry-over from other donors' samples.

The CDR3 region has the DNA TGTGCCATCAGTGAGTCTGGGACAGTGATTGGCTACACCTTC. It encodes CAISESGTVIGYTF. This chain connects TRBV10-3 to TRBJ1-2, with TRBD1 matching over 7 bases. The CDR3 totals 14 residues. The junction had 5 bases not matched to a gene; V was cut back by 0 bases and J by 7 bases. Per the germline V gene, CDR1 is ENHRY and CDR2 is SYGVKD.

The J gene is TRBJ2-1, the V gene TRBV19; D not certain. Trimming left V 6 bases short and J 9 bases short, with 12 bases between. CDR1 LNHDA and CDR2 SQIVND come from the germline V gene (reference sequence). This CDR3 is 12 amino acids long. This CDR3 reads CASRSSGGEQFF. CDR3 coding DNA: TGTGCCAGTAGGTCATCGGGTGGTGAGCAGTTCTTC.

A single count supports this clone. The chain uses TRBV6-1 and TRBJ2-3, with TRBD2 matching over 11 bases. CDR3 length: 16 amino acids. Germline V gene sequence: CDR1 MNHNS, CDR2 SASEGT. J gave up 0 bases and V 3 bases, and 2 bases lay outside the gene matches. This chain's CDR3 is CASSEGLAVSTDTQYF. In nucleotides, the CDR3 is TGTGCCAGCAGTGAGGGACTAGCGGTAAGCACAGATACGCAGTATTTT.

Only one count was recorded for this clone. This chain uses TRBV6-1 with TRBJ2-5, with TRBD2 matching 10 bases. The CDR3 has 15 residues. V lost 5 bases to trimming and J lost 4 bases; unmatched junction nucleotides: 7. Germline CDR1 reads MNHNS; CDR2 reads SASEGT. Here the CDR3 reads CASSRLAGVSETQYF. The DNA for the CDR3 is TGTGCCAGCAGTCGGCTAGCGGGAGTATCAGAGACCCAGTACTTC.

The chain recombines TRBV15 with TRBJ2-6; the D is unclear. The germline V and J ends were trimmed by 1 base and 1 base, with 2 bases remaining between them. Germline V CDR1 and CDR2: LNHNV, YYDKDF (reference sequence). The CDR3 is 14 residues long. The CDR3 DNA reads TGTGCCACCAGCAGAGGTTCTGGGGCCAACGTCCTGACTTTC. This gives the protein CATSRGSGANVLTF.

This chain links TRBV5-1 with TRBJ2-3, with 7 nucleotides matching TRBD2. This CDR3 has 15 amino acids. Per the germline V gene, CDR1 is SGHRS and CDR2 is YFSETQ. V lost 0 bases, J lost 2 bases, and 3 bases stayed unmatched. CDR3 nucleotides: TGCGCCAGCAGCTTGGGGACTAGTTTCACAGATACGCAGTATTTT. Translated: CASSLGTSFTDTQYF.

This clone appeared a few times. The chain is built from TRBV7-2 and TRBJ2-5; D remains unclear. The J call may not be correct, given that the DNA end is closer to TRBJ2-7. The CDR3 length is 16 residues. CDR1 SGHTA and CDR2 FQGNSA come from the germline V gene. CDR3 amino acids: CASSLISGGPFYEQYF. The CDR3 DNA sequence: TGTGCCAGCAGCTTAATTTCGGGCGGCCCTTTTTACGAGCAGTACTTC.

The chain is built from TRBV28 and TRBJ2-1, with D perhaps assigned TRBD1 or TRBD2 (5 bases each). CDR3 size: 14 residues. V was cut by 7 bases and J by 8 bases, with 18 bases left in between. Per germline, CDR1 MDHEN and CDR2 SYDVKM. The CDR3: CASNPGARRHEQFF. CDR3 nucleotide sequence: TGTGCCAGCAACCCCGGGGCTAGACGGCATGAGCAGTTCTTC.

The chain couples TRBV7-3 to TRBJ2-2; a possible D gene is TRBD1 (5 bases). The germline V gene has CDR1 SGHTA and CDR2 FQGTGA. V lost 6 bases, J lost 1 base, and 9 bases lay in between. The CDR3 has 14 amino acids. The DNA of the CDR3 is TGTGCCAGCAGACTCGACAGGAACACCGGGGAGCTGTTTTTT. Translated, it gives CASRLDRNTGELFF.

The CDR3 nucleotides are TGTGCCAGCAGCCAAGAATCTTCTGGGGCATCACTTTCTGGAAACACCATATATTTT. This gives the protein CASSQESSGASLSGNTIYF. The chain combines TRBV4-2 with TRBJ1-3; tentative D call: TRBD1 (5 bases). CDR3 length: 19 residues. Germline values: CDR1 LGHNA, CDR2 YNFKEQ. The V gene lost 0 bases and the J gene lost 1 base, with 19 bases spanning the gap.

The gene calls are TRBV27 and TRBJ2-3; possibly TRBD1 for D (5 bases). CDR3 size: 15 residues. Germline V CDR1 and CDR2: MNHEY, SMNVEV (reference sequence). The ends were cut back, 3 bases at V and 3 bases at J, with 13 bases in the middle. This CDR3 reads CASSLGQLRTDTQYF. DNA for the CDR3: TGTGCCAGCAGTTTGGGGCAGCTCCGAACAGATACGCAGTATTTT.

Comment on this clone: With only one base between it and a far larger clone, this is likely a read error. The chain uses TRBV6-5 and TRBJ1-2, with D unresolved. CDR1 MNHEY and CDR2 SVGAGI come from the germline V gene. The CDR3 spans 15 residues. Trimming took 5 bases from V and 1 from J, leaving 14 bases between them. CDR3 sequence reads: CASSPRRTNNYGYTF. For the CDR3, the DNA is TGTGCCAGCAGTCCCAGGCGCACAAATAACTATGGCTACACCTTC.

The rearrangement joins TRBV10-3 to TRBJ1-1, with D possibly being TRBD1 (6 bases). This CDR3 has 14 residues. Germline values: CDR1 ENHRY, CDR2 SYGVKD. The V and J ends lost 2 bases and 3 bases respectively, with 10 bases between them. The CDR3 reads CAISEGGRDTEAFF. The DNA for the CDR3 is TGTGCCATCAGTGAGGGGGGCAGGGACACTGAAGCTTTCTTT.

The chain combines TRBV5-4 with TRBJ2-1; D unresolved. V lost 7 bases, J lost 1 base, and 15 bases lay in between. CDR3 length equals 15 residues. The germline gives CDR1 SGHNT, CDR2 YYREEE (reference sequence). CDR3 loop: CASSLPLASYNEQFF. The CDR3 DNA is TGTGCCAGCTCCCTCCCGTTAGCTTCCTACAATGAGCAGTTCTTC. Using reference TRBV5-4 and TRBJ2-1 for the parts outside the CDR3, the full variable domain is ETGVTQSPTHLIKTRGQQVTLRCSSQSGHNTVSWYQQALGQGPQFIFQYYREEENGRGNFPPRFSGLQFPNYSSELNVNALELDDSALYLCASSLPLASYNEQFFGPGTRLTVL.

The CDR3 spells CASSPRHSNTEAFF. The DNA of the CDR3 is TGTGCCAGCAGCCCCCGGCACTCGAACACTGAAGCTTTCTTT. V gene TRBV7-4 combines with J gene TRBJ1-1; D gene uncertain. In germline, CDR1 is SGHVT, CDR2 SQSDAQ. The V end was cut by 5 bases, the J end by 1 base, with 11 bases between. The CDR3 consists of 14 residues. Using reference TRBV7-4 and TRBJ1-1 for the parts outside the CDR3, the full variable domain is GAGVSQSPRYKVAKRGRDVALRCDSISGHVTLYWYRQTLGQGSEVLTYSQSDAQRDKSGRPSGRFSAERPERSVSTLKIQRTEQGDSAVYLCASSPRHSNTEAFFGQGTRLTVV.

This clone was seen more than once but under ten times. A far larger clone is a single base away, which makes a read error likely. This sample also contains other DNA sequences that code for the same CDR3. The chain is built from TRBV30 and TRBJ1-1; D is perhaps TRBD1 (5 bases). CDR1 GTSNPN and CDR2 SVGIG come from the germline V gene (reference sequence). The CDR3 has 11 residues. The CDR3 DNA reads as TGTGCCTGGAGGGACATGACTGAGGCTTTCTTT. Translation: CAWRDMTEAFF. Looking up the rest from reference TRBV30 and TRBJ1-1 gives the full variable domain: SQTIHQWPATLVQPVGSPLSLECTVEGTSNPNLYWYRQAAGRGLQLLFYSVGIGQISSEVPQNLSASRPQDRQFILSSKKLLLSDSGFYLCAWRDMTEAFFGQGTRLTVV.

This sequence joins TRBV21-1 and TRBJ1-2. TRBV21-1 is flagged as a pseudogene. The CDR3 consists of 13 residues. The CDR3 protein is CASSTPGDSPDTF. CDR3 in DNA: TGTGCCAGCAGCACCCCTGGGGACTCTCCTGACACCTTC.

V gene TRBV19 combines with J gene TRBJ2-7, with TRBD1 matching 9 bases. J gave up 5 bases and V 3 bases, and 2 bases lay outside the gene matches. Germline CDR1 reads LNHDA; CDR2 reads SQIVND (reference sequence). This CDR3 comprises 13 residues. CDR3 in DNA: TGTGCCAGTAGTATTCGGACAGGGGACGAGCAGTACTTC. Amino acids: CASSIRTGDEQYF.

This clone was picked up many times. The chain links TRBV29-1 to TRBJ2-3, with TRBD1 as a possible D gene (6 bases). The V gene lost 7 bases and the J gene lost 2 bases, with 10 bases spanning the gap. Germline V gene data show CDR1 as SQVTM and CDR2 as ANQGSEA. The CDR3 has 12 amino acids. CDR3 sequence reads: CSEQGPTDTQYF. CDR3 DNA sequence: TGCAGCGAACAGGGCCCCACAGATACGCAGTATTTT.

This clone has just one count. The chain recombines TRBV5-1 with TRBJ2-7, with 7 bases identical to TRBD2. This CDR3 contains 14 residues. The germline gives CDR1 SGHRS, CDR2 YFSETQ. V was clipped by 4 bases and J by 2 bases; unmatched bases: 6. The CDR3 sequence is CASSDPSGPYEQYF. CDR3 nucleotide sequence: TGCGCCAGCAGCGATCCTAGCGGACCCTACGAGCAGTACTTC.

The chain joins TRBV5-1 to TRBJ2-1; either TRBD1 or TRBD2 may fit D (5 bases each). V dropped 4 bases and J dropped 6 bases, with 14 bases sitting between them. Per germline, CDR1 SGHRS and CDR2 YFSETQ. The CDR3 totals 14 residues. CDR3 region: CASSQTPGPNEQFF. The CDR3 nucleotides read TGCGCCAGCAGCCAAACACCGGGGCCCAATGAGCAGTTCTTC.

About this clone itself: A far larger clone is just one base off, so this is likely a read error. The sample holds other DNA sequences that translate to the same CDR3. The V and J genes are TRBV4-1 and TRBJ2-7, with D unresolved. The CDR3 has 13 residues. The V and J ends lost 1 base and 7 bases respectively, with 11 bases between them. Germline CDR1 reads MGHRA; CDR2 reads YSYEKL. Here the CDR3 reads CASSQVAYYEQYF. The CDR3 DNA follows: TGCGCCAGCAGCCAAGTAGCTTACTATGAGCAGTACTTC.

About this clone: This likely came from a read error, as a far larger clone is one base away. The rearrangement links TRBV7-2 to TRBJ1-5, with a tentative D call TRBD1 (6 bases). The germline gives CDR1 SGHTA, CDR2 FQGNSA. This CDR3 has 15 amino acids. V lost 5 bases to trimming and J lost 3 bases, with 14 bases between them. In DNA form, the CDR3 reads TGTGCCAGCAGCCTCGCAGGGGAACCCAATCAGCCCCAGCATTTT. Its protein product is CASSLAGEPNQPQHF.

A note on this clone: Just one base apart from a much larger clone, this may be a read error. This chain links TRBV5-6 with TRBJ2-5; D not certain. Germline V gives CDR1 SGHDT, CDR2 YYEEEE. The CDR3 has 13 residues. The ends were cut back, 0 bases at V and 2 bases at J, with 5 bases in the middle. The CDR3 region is CASSLVQQETQYF. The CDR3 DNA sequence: TGTGCCAGCAGCTTGGTACAGCAAGAGACCCAGTACTTC.

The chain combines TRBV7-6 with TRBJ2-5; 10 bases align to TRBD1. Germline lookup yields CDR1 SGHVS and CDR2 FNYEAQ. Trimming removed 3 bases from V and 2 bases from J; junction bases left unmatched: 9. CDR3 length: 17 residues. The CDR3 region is CASSLDPGQGLQETQYF. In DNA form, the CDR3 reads TGTGCCAGCAGCTTGGATCCGGGACAGGGGCTTCAAGAGACCCAGTACTTC.

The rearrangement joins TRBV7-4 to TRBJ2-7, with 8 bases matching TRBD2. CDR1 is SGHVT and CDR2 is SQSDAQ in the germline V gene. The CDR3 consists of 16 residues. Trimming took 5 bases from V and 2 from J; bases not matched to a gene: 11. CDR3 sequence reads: CASSPRGGGRTYEQYF. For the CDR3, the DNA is TGTGCCAGCAGCCCCCGGGGGGGCGGGAGGACCTACGAGCAGTACTTC.

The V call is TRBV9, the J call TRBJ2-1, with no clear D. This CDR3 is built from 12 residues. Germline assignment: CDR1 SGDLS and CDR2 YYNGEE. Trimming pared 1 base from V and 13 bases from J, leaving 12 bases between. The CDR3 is CASSVNGLIQFF. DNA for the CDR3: TGTGCCAGCAGCGTAAATGGCCTTATTCAGTTCTTC. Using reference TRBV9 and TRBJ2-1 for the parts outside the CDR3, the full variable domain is DSGVTQTPKHLITATGQRVTLRCSPRSGDLSVYWYQQSLDQGLQFLIQYYNGEERAKGNILERFSAQQFPDLHSELNLSSLELGDSALYFCASSVNGLIQFFGPGTRLTVL.